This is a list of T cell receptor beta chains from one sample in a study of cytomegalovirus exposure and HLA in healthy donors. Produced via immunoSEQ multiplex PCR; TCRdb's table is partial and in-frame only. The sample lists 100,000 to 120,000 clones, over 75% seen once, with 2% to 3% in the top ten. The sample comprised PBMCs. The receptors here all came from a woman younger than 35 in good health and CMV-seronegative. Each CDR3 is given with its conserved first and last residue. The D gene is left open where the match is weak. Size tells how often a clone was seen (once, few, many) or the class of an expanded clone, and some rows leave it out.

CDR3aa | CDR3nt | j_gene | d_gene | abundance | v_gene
CASSLGGQGATGELFF | TGTGCCAGCAGCTTAGGAGGACAGGGGGCAACCGGGGAGCTGTTTTTT | TRBJ2-2 | TRBD1 | once | TRBV7-2
CASGGTGYTEAFF | TGTGCCAGCGGAGGGACAGGGTACACTGAAGCTTTCTTT | TRBJ1-1 | TRBD1 | - | TRBV7-9
CASSQDRRSYEQYF | TGTGCCAGCAGTCAGGACAGGCGCTCCTACGAGCAGTACTTC | TRBJ2-7 | TRBD1 | - | TRBV6-5
CASSRAGTGGVTNEKLFF | TGTGCCAGCAGCCGTGCCGGGACAGGGGGCGTCACTAATGAAAAACTGTTTTTT | TRBJ1-4 | TRBD1 | - | TRBV28
CASSLGTLTGETQYF | TGCGCCAGCAGCTTGGGAACTCTAACGGGGGAGACCCAGTACTTC | TRBJ2-5 | - | - | TRBV5-1
CASSPGRVWNQPQHF | TGTGCCAGCTCTCCGGGGAGGGTTTGGAATCAGCCCCAGCATTTT | TRBJ1-5 | - | - | TRBV18
CATSRDRGDGYTF | TGTGCCACCAGCAGGGACAGGGGGGATGGCTACACCTTC | TRBJ1-2 | TRBD1 | few | TRBV15
CASSAGGQLTDTQYF | TGCGCCAGCAGCGCGGGGGGGCAGTTAACAGATACGCAGTATTTT | TRBJ2-3 | TRBD2 | - | TRBV5-1
CATSRGGQGGQPQHF | TGTGCCACCAGCAGAGGTGGACAGGGAGGTCAGCCCCAGCATTTT | TRBJ1-5 | TRBD1 | - | TRBV15
CASSQQGFNYGYTF | TGCGCCAGCAGCCAACAGGGATTTAACTATGGCTACACCTTC | TRBJ1-2 | - | - | TRBV4-3
CASTQNGGANTGELFF | TGTGCCAGCACCCAGAACGGGGGGGCAAACACCGGGGAGCTGTTTTTT | TRBJ2-2 | TRBD2 | - | TRBV7-2
CASSFSRRRRTDTQYF | TGTGCCAGCAGTTTTTCTCGGCGGCGACGCACAGATACGCAGTATTTT | TRBJ2-3 | - | - | TRBV28
CSVELEGNTGELFF | TGCAGCGTTGAATTAGAGGGTAACACCGGGGAGCTGTTTTTT | TRBJ2-2 | - | - | TRBV29-1
CASSLGQANEQYF | TGCGCCAGCAGCTTGGGACAGGCCAACGAGCAGTACTTC | TRBJ2-7 | - | once | TRBV5-1
CSSRTGGSTDTQYF | TGCAGCTCCCGAACAGGGGGCAGCACAGATACGCAGTATTTT | TRBJ2-3 | TRBD1 | - | TRBV29-1
CASSLPRKSNQPQHF | TGTGCCAGCAGTTTACCGAGGAAATCAAATCAGCCCCAGCATTTT | TRBJ1-5 | - | - | TRBV28
CASSSGGFDEQYF | TGTGCCAGCAGCTCAGGGGGTTTTGACGAGCAGTACTTC | TRBJ2-7 | TRBD1 | - | TRBV7-9
CATPRDRDSNQPQHF | TGTGCCACTCCCCGGGACAGAGATAGCAATCAGCCCCAGCATTTT | TRBJ1-5 | TRBD1 | - | TRBV6-4
CSVEGDSSGYTF | TGCAGCGTTGAGGGGGACAGTAGTGGCTACACCTTC | TRBJ1-2 | TRBD1 | - | TRBV29-1
CASSSVAGEDTGELFF | TGTGCCAGCAGTTCCGTAGCGGGAGAGGACACCGGGGAGCTGTTTTTT | TRBJ2-2 | TRBD2 | - | TRBV28
CASNPRRLAGGRENEQFF | TGTGCCAGCAACCCAAGGAGACTAGCGGGGGGGCGGGAGAATGAGCAGTTCTTC | TRBJ2-1 | TRBD2 | - | TRBV7-9
CASSRQGAYGLNTEAFF | TGTGCCAGCAGCCGACAGGGGGCGTATGGTTTGAACACTGAAGCTTTCTTT | TRBJ1-1 | TRBD1 | few | TRBV27
CASSSRGAPSGNTIYF | TGTGCCAGCAGCTCCCGGGGGGCGCCCTCTGGAAACACCATATATTTT | TRBJ1-3 | - | once | TRBV28
CASSFLSPSMNTEAFF | TGTGCCAGCAGTTTCCTGTCCCCCTCTATGAACACTGAAGCTTTCTTT | TRBJ1-1 | - | - | TRBV27
CASSLSANYGYTF | TGTGCCAGCAGTTTATCGGCTAACTATGGCTACACCTTC | TRBJ1-2 | - | - | TRBV28
CASSPEVGGAGNEQFF | TGTGCCAGCAGCCCCGAAGTCGGGGGAGCGGGCAATGAGCAGTTCTTC | TRBJ2-1 | - | - | TRBV25-1
CASSQVVSDYGYTF | TGCGCCAGCAGCCAAGTGGTATCGGACTATGGCTACACCTTC | TRBJ1-2 | - | few | TRBV4-3
CASSYGQGRVNTEAFF | TGTGCCAGCAGTTACGGACAGGGCCGGGTGAACACTGAAGCTTTCTTT | TRBJ1-1 | TRBD1 | - | TRBV6-5
CASSPLRSNYGYTF | TGTGCCAGCAGCCCACTGAGGTCTAACTATGGCTACACCTTC | TRBJ1-2 | - | - | TRBV28
CASSQERLAGRNEQFF | TGTGCCAGCAGCCAAGAGCGACTAGCGGGGAGGAATGAGCAGTTCTTC | TRBJ2-1 | TRBD2 | few | TRBV4-2
CASSQDVLALEQFF | TGTGCCAGCAGCCAAGATGTACTCGCACTCGAGCAGTTCTTC | TRBJ2-1 | - | - | TRBV4-2
CASTPGHVSYEQYF | TGTGCCAGCACCCCGGGACACGTCTCCTACGAGCAGTACTTC | TRBJ2-7 | - | - | TRBV6-6
CASSLDRPDPSSNQPQHF | TGTGCCAGCAGCCTGGACAGGCCTGACCCTTCCTCGAATCAGCCCCAGCATTTT | TRBJ1-5 | TRBD1 | - | TRBV7-9
CASSIDIKREMVDTQYF | TGTGCCAGTAGTATAGATATTAAGCGGGAGATGGTAGATACGCAGTATTTT | TRBJ2-3 | TRBD2 | - | TRBV19
CAGRQFGGYTF | TGTGCCGGTCGACAGTTTGGTGGCTACACCTTC | TRBJ1-2 | - | once | TRBV2
CASRRQGRHTEAFF | TGTGCCAGCAGGCGACAGGGAAGGCACACTGAAGCTTTCTTT | TRBJ1-1 | TRBD1 | few | TRBV6-5
CASSLQGNEQFF | TGCGCCAGCAGCCTTCAGGGCAATGAGCAGTTCTTC | TRBJ2-1 | - | once | TRBV5-1
CASSLVGFGTEAFF | TGTGCCAGCAGCTTAGTCGGTTTTGGCACTGAAGCTTTCTTT | TRBJ1-1 | - | - | TRBV7-8
CASSLVGAGGSNEQFF | TGCGCCAGCAGCTTGGTGGGGGCGGGGGGTTCCAATGAGCAGTTCTTC | TRBJ2-1 | TRBD2 | - | TRBV5-1
CASSLGLAGVQETQYF | TGTGCCAGCAGCCTTGGACTAGCGGGGGTCCAAGAGACCCAGTACTTC | TRBJ2-5 | TRBD2 | - | TRBV11-2
CAISESMPSSGNTIYF | TGTGCCATCAGTGAGTCGATGCCGAGCTCTGGAAACACCATATATTTT | TRBJ1-3 | - | - | TRBV10-3
CASSLTLGGQGLEQYF | TGTGCCAGTAGTCTCACCCTCGGGGGACAGGGTTTGGAGCAGTACTTC | TRBJ2-7 | TRBD1 | - | TRBV19
CASRTRTGGGTEAFF | TGTGCCAGTCGTACCCGGACAGGGGGGGGCACTGAAGCTTTCTTT | TRBJ1-1 | TRBD1 | - | TRBV19
CASSPGHSSYEQYF | TGTGCCAGCAGTCCGGGACACAGCTCCTACGAGCAGTACTTC | TRBJ2-7 | - | - | TRBV6-4
CASRPQAIMNTEAFF | TGTGCCAGCAGACCCCAGGCGATTATGAACACTGAAGCTTTCTTT | TRBJ1-1 | - | - | TRBV7-6
CASSPGPTGAYEQYF | TGCGCCAGCAGCCCTGGACCGACAGGGGCCTACGAGCAGTACTTC | TRBJ2-7 | TRBD1 | - | TRBV5-1